These T cell receptor beta chains were read from a single sample in a study of T cell repertoires in cytomegalovirus infection. Their cognate antigens are unknown. TCRdb reprocessed the reads via MiXCR and lists one record per CDR3 protein. The sample includes 800,000 to 950,000 distinct CDR3 sequences, 30% to 35% of them seen just once. The sample here was cultured CD8+ T cells from PBMCs, taken from culture after CMV antigen stimulation. Receptors originate from a human donor in good health (CMV status not recorded). Some clones in this sample may be carry-over from other donors' samples. The CDR3 runs from the conserved cysteine through the conserved F or W. Fields, in order: clone size, V gene, D gene, J gene, CDR3 DNA, CDR3 protein. A D gene is named only where the DNA matches it firmly. Clone size appears in some rows only: once, few, many, or a class for an expanded clone.

NA,TRBV7-2,NA,TRBJ1-5,TGTGCCAGCAGCTCACGGGACGCCAATCAGCCCCAGCATTTT,CASSSRDANQPQHF
few,TRBV15,NA,TRBJ1-1,TGTGCCACCAGCAGAGATCGAGGCAGGGTTAAGACTGAAGCTTTCTTT,CATSRDRGRVKTEAFF
NA,TRBV3-1,NA,TRBJ1-1,TGTGCCAGCAGCCGGGACACGTCTGAAGCTTTCTTT,CASSRDTSEAFF
NA,TRBV6-5,NA,TRBJ2-3,TGTGCCAGCAGTTACTCGGTCGGCACAGATACGCAGTATTTT,CASSYSVGTDTQYF
NA,TRBV19,TRBD2,TRBJ2-1,TGTGCCAGTAGTTCCCTAGCGGGGGGGCCTTCGGATGAGCAGTTCTTC,CASSSLAGGPSDEQFF
NA,TRBV2,TRBD1,TRBJ2-1,TGTGCCAAAAGCCGTGGGGACAGGTCTAGGGGTGAGCAGTTCTTC,CAKSRGDRSRGEQFF
NA,TRBV12-3/TRBV12-4,TRBD2,TRBJ2-5,TGTGCCAGCAGTAGCAAGCGGGGGGGCCCGTACCAAGAGACCCAGTACTTC,CASSSKRGGPYQETQYF
NA,TRBV9,TRBD1,TRBJ1-5,TGTGCCAGCAGCGGGACAGGGGGTATCAATCAGTCCCAGCATTTT,CASSGTGGINQSQHF
NA,TRBV7-9,NA,TRBJ1-6,TGTGCCAGCAGCTCCTCCGGGACTGGCCTTGGCCCTAATTTACCCCTCCACTTT,CASSSSGTGLGPNLPLHF
NA,TRBV24-1,NA,TRBJ1-2,TGTGCCACCAGTAGGGACACTTCTAACTATGGCTACACCTTC,CATSRDTSNYGYTF
NA,TRBV19,TRBD1,TRBJ2-3,TGTGCCAGTATCGGGACAGGTGGAAGCACAGATACGCAGTATTTT,CASIGTGGSTDTQYF
few,TRBV6-2/TRBV6-3,NA,TRBJ1-2,TGTGCCAGCAGTACCCCTGAGGCCTTTAACTATGGCTACACCTTC,CASSTPEAFNYGYTF
NA,TRBV11-2,TRBD1,TRBJ2-3,TGTGCCAGCAGCTTCAGAACCGGGACAGGGCCCACAGATACGCAGTATTTT,CASSFRTGTGPTDTQYF
NA,TRBV6-5,NA,TRBJ2-3,TGTGCCGGCAGTTCGGGGGGCGGAGATACGCAGTATTTT,CAGSSGGGDTQYF
few,TRBV27,NA,TRBJ2-5,TGTGCCAGCAGTCATGGGGGGCAAGAGACCCAGTACTTC,CASSHGGQETQYF
few,TRBV7-9,TRBD1,TRBJ2-1,TGTGCCAGCAGCTTAGTAGGACAGGACAATGAGCAGTTCTTC,CASSLVGQDNEQFF
few,TRBV7-9,TRBD1,TRBJ2-1,TGTGCCAGCAGCCGGACCAGGGGGTCTCACCCCAATCTGAATGAGCAGTTCTTC,CASSRTRGSHPNLNEQFF
few,TRBV6-6,NA,TRBJ1-2,TGTGCCAGCACCCTTTCCAAACGGCCAAGGGGCAAGGACTATGGCTACACCTTC,CASTLSKRPRGKDYGYTF
few,TRBV5-4,NA,TRBJ1-1,TGTGCCAGCAGCTTGGCCCCCCGGAGGGGCACTGAAGCTTTCTTT,CASSLAPRRGTEAFF
few,TRBV4-1,NA,TRBJ2-7,TGCGCCAGCAGCCCCTATCCAGCTACTACGGGGGAGCAGTACTTC,CASSPYPATTGEQYF
NA,TRBV5-6,NA,TRBJ2-1,TGTGCCAGCAGCTTCCCCGGGGGCGAAAGCAGCTCCTACAATGAGCAGTTCTTC,CASSFPGGESSSYNEQFF
few,TRBV6-2/TRBV6-3,TRBD2,TRBJ2-1,TGTGCCACCTTTCCGGGGGGATATAATGAGCAGTTCTTC,CATFPGGYNEQFF
NA,TRBV7-9,NA,TRBJ1-1,TGTGCCAGCAGCGCACCCCAGGGCAGGAACACTGAAACTTTCTTT,CASSAPQGRNTETFF